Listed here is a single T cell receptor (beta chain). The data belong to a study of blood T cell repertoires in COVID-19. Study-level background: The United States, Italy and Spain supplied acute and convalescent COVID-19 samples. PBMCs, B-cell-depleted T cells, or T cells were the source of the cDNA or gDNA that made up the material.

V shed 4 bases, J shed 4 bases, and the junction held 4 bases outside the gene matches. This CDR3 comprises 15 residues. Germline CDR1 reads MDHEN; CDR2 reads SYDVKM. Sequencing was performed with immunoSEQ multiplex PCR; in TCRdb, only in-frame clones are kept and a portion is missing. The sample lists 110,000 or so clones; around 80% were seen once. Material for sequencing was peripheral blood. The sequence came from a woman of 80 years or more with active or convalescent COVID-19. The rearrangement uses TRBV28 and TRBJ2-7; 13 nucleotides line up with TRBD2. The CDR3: CASSSGLAGLYEQYF. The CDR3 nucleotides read TGTGCCAGCAGTTCGGGACTAGCGGGATTGTACGAGCAGTACTTC.